A selection of T cell receptor beta chains follows, all from one sample in a study of T cells in Graves' hyperthyroidism and ophthalmopathy. TCRdb re-derived calls from the multiplex PCR reads in MiXCR, one entry per CDR3 protein. Here the sample spans 490,000 or so distinct CDR3 sequences, 35% to 50% being singletons. Specimen: peripheral blood or thyroid tissue (not recorded which). These receptors all come from an adult woman with Graves' disease, either hyperthyroidism or ophthalmopathy (not recorded which). The CDR3 runs from the conserved cysteine through the conserved F or W. A D gene is named only where the DNA matches it firmly. Expanded clones get a size class; other rows say once, few or many, or leave the size out.

j_gene: TRBJ2-7
abundance: NA
d_gene: TRBD1
v_gene: TRBV14
CDR3aa: CASNHPGTAYEQYF
CDR3nt: TGTGCCAGCAATCACCCCGGGACAGCCTACGAGCAGTACTTC

j_gene: TRBJ1-1
abundance: NA
d_gene: NA
v_gene: TRBV11-2
CDR3aa: CASSLVAHSNTEAFF
CDR3nt: TGTGCCAGCAGCTTAGTGGCACATTCGAACACTGAAGCTTTCTTT

j_gene: TRBJ1-4
abundance: many
d_gene: TRBD1
v_gene: TRBV12-3/TRBV12-4
CDR3aa: CASSPFGTGAEKLFF
CDR3nt: TGTGCCAGCAGCCCTTTTGGGACAGGGGCAGAAAAACTGTTTTTT

j_gene: TRBJ2-2
abundance: many
d_gene: NA
v_gene: TRBV19
CDR3aa: CASTSSRGFNTGELFF
CDR3nt: TGTGCCAGTACCTCAAGCAGGGGATTCAACACCGGGGAGCTGTTTTTT

j_gene: TRBJ1-1
abundance: NA
d_gene: TRBD1
v_gene: TRBV5-1
CDR3aa: CASSLVQGAGMNTEAFF
CDR3nt: TGCGCCAGCAGCTTGGTACAGGGGGCCGGTATGAACACTGAAGCTTTCTTT

j_gene: TRBJ2-2
abundance: many
d_gene: TRBD2
v_gene: TRBV6-1
CDR3aa: CASHSGSVPGELFF
CDR3nt: TGTGCCAGCCACAGCGGGAGTGTCCCCGGGGAGCTGTTTTTT

j_gene: TRBJ1-2
abundance: few
d_gene: NA
v_gene: TRBV20-1
CDR3aa: CSARVDYGYTF
CDR3nt: TGCAGTGCTAGGGTAGACTATGGCTACACCTTC

j_gene: TRBJ2-7
abundance: NA
d_gene: TRBD1
v_gene: TRBV7-9
CDR3aa: CASSVYRDRDYEQYF
CDR3nt: TGTGCCAGCAGCGTATACCGGGACAGGGACTACGAGCAGTACTTC

j_gene: TRBJ1-3
abundance: many
d_gene: NA
v_gene: TRBV20-1
CDR3aa: CSARDGKGSSGNTIYF
CDR3nt: TGCAGTGCTAGAGATGGGAAGGGGTCCTCTGGAAACACCATATATTTT

j_gene: TRBJ1-2
abundance: many
d_gene: NA
v_gene: TRBV20-1
CDR3aa: CSELRVGGYTF
CDR3nt: TGCAGTGAATTGAGGGTCGGGGGCTACACCTTC

j_gene: TRBJ1-4
abundance: NA
d_gene: TRBD1
v_gene: TRBV10-2
CDR3aa: CASKLGTGDNEKLFF
CDR3nt: TGCGCCAGCAAACTCGGGACAGGGGATAATGAAAAACTGTTTTTT

j_gene: TRBJ1-4
abundance: many
d_gene: NA
v_gene: TRBV2
CDR3aa: CASSEGVQGTLFF
CDR3nt: TGTGCCAGCAGTGAAGGTGTCCAGGGGACATTGTTTTTT

j_gene: TRBJ2-6
abundance: NA
d_gene: NA
v_gene: TRBV7-2
CDR3aa: CASRSGAYVLTF
CDR3nt: TGTGCCAGCAGATCGGGAGCCTACGTCCTGACTTTC

j_gene: TRBJ2-5
abundance: NA
d_gene: NA
v_gene: TRBV2
CDR3aa: CASSGLGGPQETQYF
CDR3nt: TGTGCCAGCAGTGGTCTTGGTGGCCCCCAAGAGACCCAGTACTTC

j_gene: TRBJ2-7
abundance: many
d_gene: TRBD2
v_gene: TRBV20-1
CDR3aa: CSASALAGAYEQYF
CDR3nt: TGCAGTGCTAGCGCCCTAGCGGGAGCGTACGAGCAGTACTTC

j_gene: TRBJ2-2
abundance: NA
d_gene: NA
v_gene: TRBV7-9
CDR3aa: CASSYLVGTANTGELFF
CDR3nt: TGTGCCAGCAGCTACCTTGTCGGGACGGCAAACACCGGGGAGCTGTTTTTT

j_gene: TRBJ1-5
abundance: many
d_gene: NA
v_gene: TRBV19
CDR3aa: CASSIRQTVSNQPQHF
CDR3nt: TGTGCCAGTAGTATTCGACAGACGGTTAGCAATCAGCCCCAGCATTTT

j_gene: TRBJ2-7
abundance: many
d_gene: NA
v_gene: TRBV20-1
CDR3aa: CSVPGVPYEQYF
CDR3nt: TGCAGTGTTCCGGGAGTCCCCTACGAGCAGTACTTC

j_gene: TRBJ2-2
abundance: NA
d_gene: TRBD2
v_gene: TRBV18
CDR3aa: CASSPGLMNTGELFF
CDR3nt: TGTGCCAGCTCACCGGGACTAATGAACACCGGGGAGCTGTTTTTT

j_gene: TRBJ1-1
abundance: NA
d_gene: TRBD1
v_gene: TRBV5-1
CDR3aa: CASRPPAGGTEAFF
CDR3nt: TGCGCCAGCAGGCCCCCGGCAGGGGGGACTGAAGCTTTCTTT

j_gene: TRBJ1-2
abundance: NA
d_gene: NA
v_gene: TRBV15
CDR3aa: CATSKEAGNYGYTF
CDR3nt: TGTGCCACCAGCAAAGAAGCGGGAAACTATGGCTACACCTTC

j_gene: TRBJ2-5
abundance: many
d_gene: NA
v_gene: TRBV24-1
CDR3aa: CATSDSTGPGETQYF
CDR3nt: TGTGCCACCAGTGATTCGACAGGCCCCGGAGAGACCCAGTACTTC

j_gene: TRBJ2-5
abundance: few
d_gene: NA
v_gene: TRBV15
CDR3aa: CATSSLATQETQYF
CDR3nt: TGTGCCACCAGCAGCCTTGCGACGCAAGAGACCCAGTACTTC

j_gene: TRBJ2-5
abundance: NA
d_gene: TRBD1
v_gene: TRBV7-2
CDR3aa: CASSLYLNFGTDQETQYF
CDR3nt: TGTGCCAGCAGCTTGTACCTGAACTTCGGGACAGACCAAGAGACCCAGTACTTC

j_gene: TRBJ2-1
abundance: NA
d_gene: TRBD2
v_gene: TRBV2
CDR3aa: CASRKAGVRGNEQFF
CDR3nt: TGTGCCAGCAGGAAAGCGGGAGTTCGGGGCAATGAGCAGTTCTTC

j_gene: TRBJ2-6
abundance: NA
d_gene: NA
v_gene: TRBV15
CDR3aa: CATSRVWQLLSGANVLTF
CDR3nt: TGTGCCACCAGCAGAGTTTGGCAGCTATTATCTGGGGCCAACGTCCTGACTTTC

j_gene: TRBJ2-2
abundance: NA
d_gene: TRBD2
v_gene: TRBV2
CDR3aa: CAGRAGTRTGELFF
CDR3nt: TGTGCCGGGAGGGCAGGGACGCGCACCGGGGAGCTGTTTTTT

j_gene: TRBJ2-7
abundance: many
d_gene: TRBD2
v_gene: TRBV20-1
CDR3aa: CSASGTSGLYEQYF
CDR3nt: TGCAGTGCTAGCGGGACTAGCGGGCTCTACGAGCAGTACTTC

j_gene: TRBJ1-5
abundance: NA
d_gene: NA
v_gene: TRBV10-3
CDR3aa: CAISGGLYSQPQHF
CDR3nt: TGTGCCATCAGTGGAGGACTTTATAGTCAGCCCCAGCATTTT

j_gene: TRBJ1-5
abundance: NA
d_gene: TRBD1
v_gene: TRBV5-1
CDR3aa: CASSHRDRGGTAQPQHF
CDR3nt: TGCGCCAGCAGCCACCGGGACAGGGGGGGGACGGCTCAGCCCCAGCATTTT

j_gene: TRBJ2-2
abundance: many
d_gene: NA
v_gene: TRBV9
CDR3aa: CASNYEGVGGELFF
CDR3nt: TGTGCCAGCAACTACGAGGGGGTAGGCGGGGAGCTGTTTTTT

j_gene: TRBJ1-1
abundance: NA
d_gene: NA
v_gene: TRBV20-1
CDR3aa: CSARRQLSEAFF
CDR3nt: TGCAGTGCTAGAAGACAGTTGAGTGAAGCTTTCTTT

j_gene: TRBJ1-5
abundance: NA
d_gene: NA
v_gene: TRBV6-2/TRBV6-3
CDR3aa: CASSYLRYSNQPQHF
CDR3nt: TGTGCCAGCAGTTACTTGCGGTATAGCAATCAGCCCCAGCATTTT

j_gene: TRBJ2-5
abundance: once
d_gene: TRBD1
v_gene: TRBV5-1
CDR3aa: CASSLAVGQGLETQYF
CDR3nt: TGCGCCAGCAGCTTGGCCGTGGGACAGGGGTTGGAGACCCAGTACTTC

j_gene: TRBJ1-6
abundance: few
d_gene: TRBD1
v_gene: TRBV6-5
CDR3aa: CASSQTGTPLHF
CDR3nt: TGTGCCAGCAGCCAGACAGGGACACCCCTCCACTTT

j_gene: TRBJ1-2
abundance: NA
d_gene: NA
v_gene: TRBV6-5
CDR3aa: CASRSGGVGYGYTF
CDR3nt: TGTGCCAGCCGATCCGGAGGGGTAGGCTATGGCTACACCTTC

j_gene: TRBJ2-7
abundance: once
d_gene: TRBD1
v_gene: TRBV10-3
CDR3aa: CAIGRGQGSYEQYF
CDR3nt: TGTGCCATCGGTCGGGGACAGGGATCCTACGAGCAGTACTTC

j_gene: TRBJ1-1
abundance: NA
d_gene: NA
v_gene: TRBV7-3
CDR3aa: CASSRGTRDMNTEAFF
CDR3nt: TGTGCCAGCAGCCGAGGGACCAGGGATATGAACACTGAAGCTTTCTTT

j_gene: TRBJ1-1
abundance: many
d_gene: NA
v_gene: TRBV2
CDR3aa: CASSRDAEAFF
CDR3nt: TGTGCCAGCAGTAGGGACGCCGAAGCTTTCTTT